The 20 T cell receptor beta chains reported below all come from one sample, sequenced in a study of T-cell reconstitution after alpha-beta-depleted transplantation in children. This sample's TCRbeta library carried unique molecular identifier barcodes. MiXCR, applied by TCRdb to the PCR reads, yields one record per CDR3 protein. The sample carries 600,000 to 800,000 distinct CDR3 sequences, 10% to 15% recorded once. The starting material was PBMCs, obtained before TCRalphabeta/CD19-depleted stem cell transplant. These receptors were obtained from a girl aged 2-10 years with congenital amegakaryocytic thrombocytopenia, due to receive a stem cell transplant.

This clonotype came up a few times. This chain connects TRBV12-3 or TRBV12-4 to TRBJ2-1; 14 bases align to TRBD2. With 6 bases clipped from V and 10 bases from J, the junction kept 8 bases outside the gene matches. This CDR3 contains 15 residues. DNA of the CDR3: TGTGCCAGCAGGCCGGGACTAGCGGGAGTCGGAGAGCAGTTCTTC. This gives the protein CASRPGLAGVGEQFF.

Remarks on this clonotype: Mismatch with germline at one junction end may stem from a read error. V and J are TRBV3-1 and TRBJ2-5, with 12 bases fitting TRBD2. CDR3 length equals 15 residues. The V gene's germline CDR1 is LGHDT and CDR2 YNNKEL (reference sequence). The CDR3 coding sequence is TGTGCCACCCAGACTAGCGGGAGCCTTCTGGAGACCCAGCACTTC. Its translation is CATQTSGSLLETQHF.

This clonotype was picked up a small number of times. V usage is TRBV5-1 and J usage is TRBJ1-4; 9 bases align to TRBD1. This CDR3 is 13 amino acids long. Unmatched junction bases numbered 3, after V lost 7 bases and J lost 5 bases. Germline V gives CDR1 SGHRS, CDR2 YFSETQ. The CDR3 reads CASGQGINEKLFF. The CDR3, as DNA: TGCGCCAGCGGACAGGGGATAAATGAAAAACTGTTTTTT.

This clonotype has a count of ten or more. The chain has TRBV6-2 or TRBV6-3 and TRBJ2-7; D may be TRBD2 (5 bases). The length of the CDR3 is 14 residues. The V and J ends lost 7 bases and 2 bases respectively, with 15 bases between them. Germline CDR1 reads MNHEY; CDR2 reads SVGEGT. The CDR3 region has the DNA TGTGCCAGCATTAGGAGGCATGGCGCCTACGAGCAGTACTTC. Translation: CASIRRHGAYEQYF.

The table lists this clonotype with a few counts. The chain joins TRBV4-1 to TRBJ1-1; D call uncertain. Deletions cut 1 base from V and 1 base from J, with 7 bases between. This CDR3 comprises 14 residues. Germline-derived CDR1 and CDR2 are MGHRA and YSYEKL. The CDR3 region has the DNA TGCGCCAGCAGCCAAGTTCCCAGGAACACTGAAGCTTTCTTT. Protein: CASSQVPRNTEAFF.

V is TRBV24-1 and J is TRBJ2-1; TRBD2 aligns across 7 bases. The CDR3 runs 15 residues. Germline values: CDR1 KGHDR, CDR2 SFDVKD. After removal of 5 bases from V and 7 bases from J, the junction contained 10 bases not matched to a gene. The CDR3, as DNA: TGTGCCACCAGTGGAGCGGGAAGAAAAACGAATGAGCAGTTCTTC. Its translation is CATSGAGRKTNEQFF.

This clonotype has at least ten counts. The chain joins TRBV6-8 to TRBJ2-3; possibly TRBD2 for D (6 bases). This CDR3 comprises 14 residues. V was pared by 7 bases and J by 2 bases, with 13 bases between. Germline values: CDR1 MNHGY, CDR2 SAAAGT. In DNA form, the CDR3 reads TGTGCCAGCACTAGCGAGGGCCCCACAGATACGCAGTATTTT. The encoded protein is CASTSEGPTDTQYF.

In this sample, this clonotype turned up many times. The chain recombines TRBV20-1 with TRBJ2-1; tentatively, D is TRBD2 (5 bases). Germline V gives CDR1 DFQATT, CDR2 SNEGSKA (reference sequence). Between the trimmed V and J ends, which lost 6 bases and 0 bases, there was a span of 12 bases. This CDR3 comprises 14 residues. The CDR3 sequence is CSARGGSSYNEQFF. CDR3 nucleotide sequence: TGCAGTGCCCGAGGTGGGAGCTCCTACAATGAGCAGTTCTTC.

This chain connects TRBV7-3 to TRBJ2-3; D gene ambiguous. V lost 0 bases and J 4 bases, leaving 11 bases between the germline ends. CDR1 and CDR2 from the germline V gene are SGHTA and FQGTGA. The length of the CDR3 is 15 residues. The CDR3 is CASSLTQGLADTQYF. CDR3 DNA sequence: TGTGCCAGCAGCTTAACTCAAGGGCTGGCAGATACGCAGTATTTT. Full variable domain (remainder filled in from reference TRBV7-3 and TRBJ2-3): GAGVSQTPSNKVTEKGKYVELRCDPISGHTALYWYRQSLGQGPEFLIYFQGTGAADDSGLPNDRFFAVRPEGSVSTLKIQRTERGDSAVYLCASSLTQGLADTQYFGPGTRLTVL.

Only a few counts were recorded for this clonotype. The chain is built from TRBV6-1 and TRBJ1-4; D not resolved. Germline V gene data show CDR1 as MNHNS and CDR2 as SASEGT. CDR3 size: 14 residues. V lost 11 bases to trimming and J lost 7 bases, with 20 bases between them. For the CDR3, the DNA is TGTGCCGTGTTACCCCCTGACCTGGCTGAAAAACTGTTTTTT. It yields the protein CAVLPPDLAEKLFF.

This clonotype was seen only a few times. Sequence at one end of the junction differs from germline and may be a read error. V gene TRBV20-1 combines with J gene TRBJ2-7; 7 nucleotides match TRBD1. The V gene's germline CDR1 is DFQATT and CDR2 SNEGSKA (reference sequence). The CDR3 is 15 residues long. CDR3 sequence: CSAVPPGTATPLHDF. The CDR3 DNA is TGCAGTGCTGTACCCCCGGGGACAGCGACCCCATTACACGACTTC.

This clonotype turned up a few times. The CDR3 sequence is CSVSRTGQGNEQYF. CDR3 DNA sequence: TGCAGCGTTTCCCGCACCGGACAGGGGAACGAGCAGTACTTC. The chain recombines TRBV29-1 with TRBJ2-7, with TRBD1 matching 9 bases. CDR1 and CDR2 (germline): SQVTM, ANQGSEA. CDR3 length: 14 amino acids. With 5 bases clipped from V and 5 bases from J, the junction kept 10 bases outside the gene matches.

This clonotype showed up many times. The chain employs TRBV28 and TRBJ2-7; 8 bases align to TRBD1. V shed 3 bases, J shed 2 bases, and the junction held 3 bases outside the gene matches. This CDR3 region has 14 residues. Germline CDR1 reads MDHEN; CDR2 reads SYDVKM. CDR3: CASSFRDRTYEQYF. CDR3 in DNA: TGTGCCAGCAGTTTCCGGGACAGGACCTACGAGCAGTACTTC.

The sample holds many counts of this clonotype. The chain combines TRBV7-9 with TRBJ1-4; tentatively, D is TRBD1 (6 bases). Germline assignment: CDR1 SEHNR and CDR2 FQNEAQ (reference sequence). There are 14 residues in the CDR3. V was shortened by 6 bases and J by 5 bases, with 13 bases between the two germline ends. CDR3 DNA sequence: TGTGCCAGCAGTAAAACAGGGCCGAATGAAAAACTGTTTTTT. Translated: CASSKTGPNEKLFF. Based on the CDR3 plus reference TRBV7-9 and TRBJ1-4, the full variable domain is DTGVSQNPRHKITKRGQNVTFRCDPISEHNRLYWYRQTLGQGPEFLTYFQNEAQLEKSRLLSDRFSAERPKGSFSTLEIQRTEQGDSAMYLCASSKTGPNEKLFFGSGTQLSVL.

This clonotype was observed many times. This CDR3 is CASSPQGGLYNEQFF. CDR3 nucleotide sequence: TGTGCCAGCAGCCCCCAGGGAGGGCTGTACAATGAGCAGTTCTTC. The chain is built from TRBV7-9 and TRBJ2-1; 7 nucleotides line up with TRBD2. V lost 5 bases, J lost 4 bases, and 8 bases stayed unmatched. The CDR3 spans 15 residues. From germline, CDR1 is SEHNR and CDR2 FQNEAQ (reference sequence).

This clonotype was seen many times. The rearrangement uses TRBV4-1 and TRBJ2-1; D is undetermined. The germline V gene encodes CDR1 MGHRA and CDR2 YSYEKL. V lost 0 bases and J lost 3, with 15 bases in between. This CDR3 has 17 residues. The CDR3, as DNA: TGCGCCAGCAGCCAAGATTGGGTGCCCCGAATCTACAATGAGCAGTTCTTC. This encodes CASSQDWVPRIYNEQFF.

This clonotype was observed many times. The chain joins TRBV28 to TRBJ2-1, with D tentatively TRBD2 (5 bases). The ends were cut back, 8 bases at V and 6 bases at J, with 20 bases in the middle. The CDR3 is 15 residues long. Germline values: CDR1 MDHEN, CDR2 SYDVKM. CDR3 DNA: TGTGCCAGCGCCCGGACTTCAATAGTAACCAATGAGCAGTTCTTC. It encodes CASARTSIVTNEQFF.

The CDR3 DNA follows: TGCAGCGTTGCTGGCGGGAAAATGCCTAGCTCCTACAATGAGCAGTTCTTC. Its protein product is CSVAGGKMPSSYNEQFF. V usage is TRBV29-1 and J usage is TRBJ2-1, with D tentatively TRBD2 (6 bases). The CDR3 spans 17 residues. Germline lookup yields CDR1 SQVTM and CDR2 ANQGSEA. Trimming stripped 4 bases from V and 0 bases from J, with 19 bases between.

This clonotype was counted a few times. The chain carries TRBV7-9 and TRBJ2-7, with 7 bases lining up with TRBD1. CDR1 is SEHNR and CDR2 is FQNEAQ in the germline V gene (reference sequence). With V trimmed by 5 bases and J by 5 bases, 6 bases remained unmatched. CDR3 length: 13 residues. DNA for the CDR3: TGTGCCAGCAGCCGCGACAGGGTGAACGAGCAGTACTTC. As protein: CASSRDRVNEQYF.

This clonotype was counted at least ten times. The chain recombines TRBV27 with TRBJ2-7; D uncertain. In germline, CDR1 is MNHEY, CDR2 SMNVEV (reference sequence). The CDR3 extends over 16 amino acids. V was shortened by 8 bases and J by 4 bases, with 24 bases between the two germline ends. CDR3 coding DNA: TGTGCCAGCGCCAAGGGCCCTGGAGATGTTTATTACGAGCAGTACTTC. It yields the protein CASAKGPGDVYYEQYF.